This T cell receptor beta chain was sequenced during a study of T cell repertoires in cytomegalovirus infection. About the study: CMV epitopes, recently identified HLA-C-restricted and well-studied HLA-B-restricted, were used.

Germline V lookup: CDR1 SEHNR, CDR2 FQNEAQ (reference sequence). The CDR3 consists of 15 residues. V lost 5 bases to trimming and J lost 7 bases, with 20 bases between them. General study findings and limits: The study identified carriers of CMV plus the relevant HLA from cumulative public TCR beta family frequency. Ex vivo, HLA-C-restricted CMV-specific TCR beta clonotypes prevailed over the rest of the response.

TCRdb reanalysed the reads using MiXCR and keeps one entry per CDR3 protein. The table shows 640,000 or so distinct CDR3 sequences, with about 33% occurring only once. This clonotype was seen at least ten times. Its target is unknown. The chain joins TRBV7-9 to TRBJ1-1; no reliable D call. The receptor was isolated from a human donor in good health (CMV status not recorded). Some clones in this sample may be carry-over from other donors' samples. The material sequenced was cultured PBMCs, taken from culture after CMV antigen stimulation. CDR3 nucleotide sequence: TGTGCCAGCAGCACAAACCGGGCCCCGGGTGGTGAAGCTTTCTTT. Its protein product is CASSTNRAPGGEAFF.